The 13 T cell receptor beta chains in this list originate from one sample, sequenced in a study of blood T cell repertoires in COVID-19. Sequencing used immunoSEQ multiplex PCR; TCRdb keeps in-frame clones, though not all of them. The sample lists approximately 150,000 clones; about 86% were seen once. Sample: peripheral blood. These receptors all come from a woman in her 70s with acute or convalescent COVID-19.

This clone has only a few counts. The V gene is TRBV6-5, the J gene TRBJ1-5; possibly TRBD1 for D (6 bases). This CDR3 is 14 amino acids long. Trimming shortened V by 6 bases and J by 0 bases, and 9 bases separated the two germline ends. Germline CDR1 is MNHEY and CDR2 is SVGAGI. The CDR3 DNA sequence: TGTGCCAGCAGCGGACAGCATAGCAATCAGCCCCAGCATTTT. This encodes CASSGQHSNQPQHF.

The V call is TRBV7-2, the J call TRBJ1-5; D is unclear. The length of the CDR3 is 14 residues. The germline V gene has CDR1 SGHTA and CDR2 FQGNSA. V dropped 5 bases and J dropped 11 bases, with 19 bases sitting between them. This chain's CDR3 is CASSEDILRESQHF. CDR3 in DNA: TGTGCCAGCAGCGAAGACATTCTCCGGGAGTCCCAGCATTTT.

The genes are TRBV7-8 and TRBJ2-7; 8 bases match TRBD2. The germline V gene has CDR1 SGHVS and CDR2 FQNEAQ. J gave up 7 bases and V 6 bases, and 8 bases lay outside the gene matches. The CDR3 spans 13 residues. CDR3 DNA sequence: TGTGCCAGCAGTCCCAGCGGGGGACGAGAGCAGTACTTC. Translation: CASSPSGGREQYF.

The rearrangement joins TRBV6-6 to TRBJ2-5; tentative D call: TRBD1 (5 bases). There are 14 residues in the CDR3. Trimming removed 4 bases at V and 4 bases at J, with 13 bases between. Germline V lookup: CDR1 MNHNY, CDR2 SVGAGI (reference sequence). The DNA for the CDR3 is TGTGCCAGCAGTTCCCCAGGGCGCGGAGAGACCCAGTACTTC. This encodes CASSSPGRGETQYF.

This chain links TRBV28 with TRBJ2-1; 8 bases match TRBD2. V was pared by 7 bases and J by 5 bases, with 10 bases of the junction left unmatched. The CDR3 runs to 15 residues. Germline assignment: CDR1 MDHEN and CDR2 SYDVKM. In nucleotides, the CDR3 is TGTGCCAGCACCTGGGGCGGGAGGAGGGACAATGAGCAGTTCTTC. It yields the protein CASTWGGRRDNEQFF.

Here the CDR3 DNA reads TGCGCCAGCAGCCCCACCGGGACAGGGAGTGAAAAACTGTTTTTT. This translates into CASSPTGTGSEKLFF. The genes are TRBV5-1 and TRBJ1-4, with 9 bases aligning to TRBD1. V was clipped by 4 bases and J by 7 bases; unmatched bases: 8. Looked up from germline, CDR1 is SGHRS and CDR2 is YFSETQ. This CDR3 spans 15 amino acids.

The rearrangement joins TRBV6-6 to TRBJ1-2; D possibly corresponds to TRBD1 (5 bases). Germline assignment: CDR1 MNHNY and CDR2 SVGAGI (reference sequence). The V end lost 0 bases, the J end lost 2 bases, and 10 bases lay between the germline ends. The CDR3 covers 15 residues. CDR3 sequence reads: CASSYSSGSNYGYTF. The CDR3 region has the DNA TGTGCCAGCAGTTACTCTTCAGGGTCGAACTATGGCTACACCTTC.

The genes are TRBV4-2 and TRBJ2-5, with D tentatively TRBD1 (5 bases). The V end was cut by 0 bases, the J end by 2 bases, with 16 bases between. The CDR3 totals 17 residues. Germline CDR1 is LGHNA and CDR2 is YNFKEQ. CDR3 nucleotides: TGTGCCAGCAGCCAAGATCTGAGGACAAGGGGTCAAGAGACCCAGTACTTC. It specifies CASSQDLRTRGQETQYF.

This clone was recorded only once. The rearrangement joins TRBV4-2 to TRBJ1-2; 9 bases map to TRBD1. Germline V CDR1 and CDR2: LGHNA, YNFKEQ. The CDR3 extends over 16 amino acids. J gave up 1 base and V 2 bases, and 5 bases lay outside the gene matches. The CDR3 DNA reads TGTGCCAGCAGCCAAAATCCGGGACAGGGTAACTATGGCTACACCTTC. It yields the protein CASSQNPGQGNYGYTF.

This clone was seen only once. The chain combines TRBV6-6 with TRBJ2-5; D possibly corresponds to TRBD2 (5 bases). The J call may be wrong; the DNA end is better matched by TRBJ2-7. CDR1 is MNHNY and CDR2 is SVGAGI in the germline V gene (reference sequence). The CDR3 runs 16 residues. The chain's CDR3 is CASSYSLEDFGYEQYF. The CDR3 region has the DNA TGTGCCAGCAGTTACTCTCTGGAGGATTTTGGCTACGAGCAGTACTTC.

This clone was counted between two and nine times. CDR3 loop: CASRRQAAYEQYF. In nucleotides, the CDR3 is TGCGCCAGCCGGAGACAGGCGGCCTACGAGCAGTACTTC. The chain links TRBV5-1 to TRBJ2-7; the D gene is possibly TRBD1 (6 bases). From germline, CDR1 is SGHRS and CDR2 YFSETQ. The CDR3 has 13 amino acids. V lost 7 bases to trimming and J lost 2 bases, with 13 bases between them.

V is TRBV2 and J is TRBJ1-1; D may be TRBD1 (6 bases). V gave up 3 bases and J gave up 6 bases, with 14 bases separating them. This CDR3 is 14 amino acids long. Germline loops: CDR1 SNHLY, CDR2 FYNNEI. CDR3 sequence: CASSDNWGRPEAFF. For the CDR3, the DNA is TGTGCCAGCAGTGATAACTGGGGGCGGCCTGAAGCTTTCTTT.

The chain combines TRBV5-6 with TRBJ2-3; TRBD2 matches at 7 bases. The V and J ends lost 0 bases and 2 bases, in that order; junction bases with no gene match: 6. The CDR3 consists of 16 residues. Germline V gene data show CDR1 as SGHDT and CDR2 as YYEEEE. The DNA of the CDR3 is TGTGCCAGCAGCTTGGCGCTAGCGGAAAACACAGATACGCAGTATTTT. This translates into CASSLALAENTDTQYF. Based on the CDR3 plus reference TRBV5-6 and TRBJ2-3, the full variable domain is DAGVTQSPTHLIKTRGQQVTLRCSPKSGHDTVSWYQQALGQGPQFIFQYYEEEERQRGNFPDRFSGHQFPNYSSELNVNALLLGDSALYLCASSLALAENTDTQYFGPGTRLTVL.